These 22 T cell receptor beta chains share one sample of origin, sequenced in a study of blood T cell repertoires in COVID-19 (TCRdb year 2020). The method behind the library was the immunoSEQ multiplex PCR assay. TCRdb's version of the immuneACCESS table is confined to in-frame rearrangements and falls short of the full clone set. An unresolved V gene accounts for under half of the shortfall where checked; the remainder is of unknown origin. The sample includes around 190,000 clones, with about four fifths observed a single time. 3% to 3.5% of the sample lies in the top ten. Source material: PBMCs or T cells enriched from blood (not recorded which). The receptors were gathered from a woman in her twenties or thirties who had been exposed to COVID-19.

This clone was seen only once. CDR3 residues: CASSSRDNYFNEQFF. The CDR3 DNA follows: TGTGCCAGCAGCTCCCGGGACAATTATTTCAATGAGCAGTTCTTC. The chain uses TRBV7-8 and TRBJ2-1; a weak D match, TRBD1 (6 bases). V was pared by 4 bases and J by 6 bases, with 16 bases between. Germline CDR1 is SGHVS and CDR2 is FQNEAQ. The CDR3 runs 15 residues.

This chain links TRBV12-3 or TRBV12-4 with TRBJ2-3; unclear D gene. This CDR3 comprises 12 residues. Trimming cost V 1 base and J 5 bases, with 4 bases left between them. The CDR3 spells CASSLGQDTQYF. CDR3 nucleotides: TGTGCCAGCAGTTTAGGTCAAGATACGCAGTATTTT.

The CDR3 bases are TGTGCCAGCAGCCAAGAATCCAGTCTTGGGACCCAGTACTTC. It yields the protein CASSQESSLGTQYF. This chain links TRBV3-1 (or the pseudogene TRBV3-2) with TRBJ2-5, with unresolved D. The CDR3 loop spans 14 amino acids. Germline V gene data show CDR1 as LGHDT and CDR2 as YNNKEL (reference sequence). V dropped 0 bases and J dropped 7 bases, with 12 bases sitting between them.

This clone was observed once. The chain uses TRBV7-8 and TRBJ2-3; TRBD2 matches 9 bases. V was pared by 0 bases and J by 3 bases, with 7 bases of the junction left unmatched. CDR1 is SGHVS, CDR2 FQNEAQ, per germline. The CDR3 runs 17 residues. The DNA of the CDR3 is TGTGCCAGCAGCTTAGCGCGAGGGCTAGCGGGGACAGATACGCAGTATTTT. It yields the protein CASSLARGLAGTDTQYF.

The chain links TRBV6-5 to TRBJ1-6; 10 bases line up with TRBD1. The V gene's germline CDR1 is MNHEY and CDR2 SVGAGI. V dropped 2 bases and J dropped 9; count of bases not matched to a gene: 4. The CDR3 has 15 residues. CDR3 nucleotide sequence: TGTGCCAGCAGTTACCGGGGACAGGGGTCTTCACCCCTCCACTTT. As protein: CASSYRGQGSSPLHF.

V usage is TRBV19 and J usage is TRBJ2-2; 10 bases align to TRBD2. The junction had 4 bases not matched to a gene; V was cut back by 3 bases and J by 6 bases. Per the germline V gene, CDR1 is LNHDA and CDR2 is SQIVND (reference sequence). The CDR3 runs 15 residues. The CDR3 DNA follows: TGTGCCAGTAGTATTAGCGGGGGGATTTCCGGGGAGCTGTTTTTT. Protein: CASSISGGISGELFF.

The chain is built from TRBV2 and TRBJ2-3; D might be TRBD2 (6 bases). CDR1 SNHLY and CDR2 FYNNEI come from the germline V gene. The CDR3 is 15 residues long. V dropped 6 bases and J dropped 1 base, with 14 bases sitting between them. CDR3 nucleotides: TGTGCCAGCAGCCCCCATGGCGGGGGCACAGATACGCAGTATTTT. Translating it yields CASSPHGGGTDTQYF.

The V and J genes are TRBV6-2 or TRBV6-3 and TRBJ2-1; a weak D match, TRBD1 (5 bases). Germline V gives CDR1 MNHEY, CDR2 SVGEGT. V dropped 4 bases and J dropped 12 bases, with 13 bases sitting between them. CDR3 size: 12 residues. This CDR3 is CASSSGRAVQFF. For the CDR3, the DNA is TGTGCCAGCAGTTCAGGCAGGGCCGTGCAGTTCTTC.

The chain couples TRBV7-2 to TRBJ1-5; no clear D. Trimming left V 5 bases short and J 2 bases short, with 10 bases between. In germline, CDR1 is SGHTA, CDR2 FQGNSA. The CDR3 is 14 amino acids. CDR3 bases: TGTGCCAGCAGCCGCCGTTTAGGCAATCAGCCCCAGCATTTT. It encodes CASSRRLGNQPQHF.

The V gene is TRBV5-8, the J gene TRBJ1-2; 7 bases agree with TRBD1. V gave up 2 bases and J gave up 4 bases; unmatched junction bases: 8. This CDR3 has 15 residues. Germline lookup yields CDR1 SGHTS and CDR2 YDEGEE. DNA for the CDR3: TGTGCCAGCAGCTTTAAGGACAGGCGATTCTATGGCTACACCTTC. This sequence encodes CASSFKDRRFYGYTF.

The rearrangement joins TRBV4-2 to TRBJ1-2, with 9 bases identical to TRBD1. The V segment lost 4 bases and the J segment 8 bases; nucleotides outside the gene matches: 8. Looked up from germline, CDR1 is LGHNA and CDR2 is YNFKEQ. This CDR3 is built from 14 residues. This CDR3 is CASSPGTGSFGYTF. The CDR3 nucleotides read TGTGCCAGCAGCCCTGGGACAGGGAGTTTCGGCTACACCTTC.

This chain connects TRBV2 to TRBJ1-1, with D unclear. V dropped 3 bases and J dropped 1 base, with 9 bases sitting between them. The CDR3 runs 14 residues. Looked up from germline, CDR1 is SNHLY and CDR2 is FYNNEI. CDR3 amino acids: CASSENGRNTEAFF. CDR3 coding DNA: TGTGCCAGCAGTGAGAACGGGAGGAACACTGAAGCTTTCTTT.

The chain is built from TRBV19 and TRBJ1-2; TRBD1 aligns across 12 bases. The CDR3 runs to 14 residues. The germline CDR1 and CDR2 sequences are LNHDA and SQIVND (reference sequence). Trimming took 5 bases from V and 8 from J; bases not matched to a gene: 6. The DNA of the CDR3 is TGTGCCAGTAGTTATCCCGGGACAGGGGGCGGCTACACCTTC. It yields the protein CASSYPGTGGGYTF. The full variable domain, rest sourced from reference TRBV19 and TRBJ1-2, is DGGITQSPKYLFRKEGQNVTLSCEQNLNHDAMYWYRQDPGQGLRLIYYSQIVNDFQKGDIAEGYSVSREKKESFPLTVTSAQKNPTAFYLCASSYPGTGGGYTFGSGTRLTVV.

V usage is TRBV6-2 or TRBV6-3 and J usage is TRBJ2-1; tentative D call: TRBD2 (5 bases). Germline V gene data show CDR1 as MNHEY and CDR2 as SVGEGT. This CDR3 is 15 amino acids long. Trimming took off 0 bases at V and 12 bases at J, with 18 bases between the two ends. The CDR3 reads CASSYSSSTGLGQFF. The CDR3 nucleotides are TGTGCCAGCAGTTACTCATCCTCGACGGGGTTGGGGCAGTTCTTC.

The V and J genes are TRBV12-3 or TRBV12-4 and TRBJ2-7; D is undetermined. This CDR3 spans 12 amino acids. Trimming cost V 6 bases and J 0 bases, with 6 bases left between them. The CDR3 is CASRMASYEQYF. CDR3 nucleotides: TGTGCCAGCAGGATGGCCTCCTACGAGCAGTACTTC.

This clone was seen a few times. The chain has TRBV19 and TRBJ2-2; a weak D match, TRBD1 (6 bases). Germline assignment: CDR1 LNHDA and CDR2 SQIVND (reference sequence). The CDR3 sequence is 16 residues long. Trimming took 11 bases from V and 2 from J, leaving 21 bases between them. The CDR3 sequence is CASHQGWDGNTGELFF. Here the CDR3 DNA reads TGTGCCTCTCATCAGGGGTGGGATGGAAACACCGGGGAGCTGTTTTTT.

The chain recombines TRBV7-3 with TRBJ2-7; 9 bases match TRBD2. V lost 1 base to trimming and J lost 3 bases; unmatched junction nucleotides: 4. The CDR3 totals 15 residues. CDR1 and CDR2 from the germline V gene are SGHTA and FQGTGA. The CDR3 sequence: CASSLSGGVFYEQYF. DNA for the CDR3: TGTGCCAGCAGCTTAAGCGGGGGGGTTTTCTACGAGCAGTACTTC.

V usage is TRBV6-2 or TRBV6-3 and J usage is TRBJ2-7; 7 nucleotides line up with TRBD1. V dropped 6 bases and J dropped 9; count of bases not matched to a gene: 17. There are 15 residues in the CDR3. Germline V gene sequence: CDR1 MNHEY, CDR2 SVGEGT. The CDR3 reads CASSPPGQSFQGQYF. Here the CDR3 DNA reads TGTGCCAGCAGCCCACCGGGACAGTCCTTTCAGGGGCAGTACTTC.

The chain uses TRBV7-9 and TRBJ2-5; 7 bases line up with TRBD1. After removal of 5 bases from V and 2 bases from J, the junction contained 5 bases not matched to a gene. This CDR3 has 14 amino acids. From germline, CDR1 is SEHNR and CDR2 FQNEAQ (reference sequence). As DNA, the CDR3 is TGTGCCAGCAGCCCCGAGGGGGCTCAAGAGACCCAGTACTTC. It encodes CASSPEGAQETQYF.

The chain employs TRBV30 and TRBJ2-6; 7 bases are shared with TRBD1. This CDR3 is 15 amino acids long. V was clipped by 0 bases and J by 1 base; unmatched bases: 0. CDR1 is GTSNPN and CDR2 is SVGIG in the germline V gene (reference sequence). CDR3 in amino acids: CAWSVQGSGANVLTF. DNA for the CDR3: TGTGCCTGGAGTGTACAGGGGTCTGGGGCCAACGTCCTGACTTTC.

The rearrangement links TRBV5-1 to TRBJ1-6, with no clear D. V was clipped by 4 bases and J by 9 bases, with 8 bases between them. CDR1 is SGHRS, CDR2 YFSETQ, per germline. The CDR3 is 12 amino acids. As DNA, the CDR3 is TGCGCCAGCAGCCCTTCCGGTTCACCCCTCCACTTT. It is translated as CASSPSGSPLHF.

A few counts support this clone. This chain uses TRBV27 with TRBJ2-7; perhaps TRBD1 as D (6 bases). V dropped 6 bases and J dropped 0 bases, with 9 bases sitting between them. Germline V gene sequence: CDR1 MNHEY, CDR2 SMNVEV (reference sequence). This CDR3 has 13 amino acids. The DNA for the CDR3 is TGTGCCAGCAGCCGACAGGCCTCCTACGAGCAGTACTTC. Protein product: CASSRQASYEQYF.